What follows is one TCR beta chain and its context. Its antigen target is currently unknown. Base qualities are not recorded, but no much larger clone differs from it by a single base. Healthy HIV-negative adults with no recently reported acute infections or vaccinations were included as donors. Every donor was a Caucasian adult living in Nashville, Tennessee, USA. Magnetic negative selection was used to enrich CD4+ T cells, after which naive cells were positively selected on CD45RA and the negative fraction became the memory subset. Blood was obtained by leukapheresis, after which PBMCs were separated by Ficoll-Histopaque density gradient centrifugation and cryopreserved in liquid nitrogen vapor phase. Analytical flow cytometry was used to check the purity and quantity of each magnetically sorted T cell population. Genomic DNA was isolated from each sorted fraction and quantified by UV absorbance on a Nanodrop 2000c.

Reading from cysteine to phenylalanine, the CDR3 counts 15 amino acids. CDR3 DNA is the only sequence kept; it has 45 bases, read in frame from the first base. V and J lose 1 base and 5 bases, and a span of 14 bases separates them. CDR1 is given as SGDLS and CDR2 as YYNGEE, both from the germline V gene. TCR CDR3 regions were amplified from genomic DNA by multiplex PCR using the deep immunoSEQ assay. Extracted genomic DNA from each cell subset was spread evenly across all wells of several immunoSEQ 96-well plates, with each plate serving as a replicate. For sorted subsets, around 0.2 ug of genomic DNA, equivalent to around 29,000 T cell genomes, went into each replicate PCR. Purified libraries were quantified with a Qubit 3.0 fluorometer, sized on a Bioanalyzer 2100, and re-quantified with the KAPA Library Quantification kit. Each immunoSEQ 96-well plate was sequenced on its own single-read 150-cycle Illumina NextSeq 550 flow cell. The original methods were these. Because the immunoSEQ output held only junctional sequences and lacked quality scores, the filtering could not match the filtering applied to full-length reads. Sequences were annotated with PyIR, a Python wrapper for IgBLAST v1.9, using IMGT germline references to assign V/J genes and CDR3. Reads were removed for weak V/J assignments (E-value above 1e-6), missing CDR3, stop codons, out-of-frame junctions, or ambiguous translated residues. V3J clonotypes were defined by identical inferred V gene, J gene, and CDR3 amino acid sequence. Percentage overlap between repertoires was calculated by dividing the number of shared unique clonotypes by the size of the smaller repertoire. Richness of each repertoire was evaluated using RTK rarefaction, the Chao1 estimator, and Recon v2.1 estimates of unobserved clonotypes. Generation probabilities for all TCRbeta clonotypes obtained by the gDNA method from several donors were computed using OLGA. TCRdb took this table from immuneACCESS and kept in-frame rearrangements with V and J called. Such tables lack part of the clones; where checked against another copy, unresolved V genes explain under half of the gap, and the rest is unexplained. V and J calls and clone size follow that table, whereas D and trimming were derived from the DNA. Here the sample has about 2 million clones; 85% to 95% occur a single time. The top ten clonotypes cover roughly 0.13% of the sample.

The data are from a study of shared clonotypes between healthy human individuals (dated by TCRdb to about 2020). For context, the study as a whole: The cohort comprised a couple of women and a few men aged 18 to 49 years. For each donor, CD4 naive and CD4 memory were each run on three plates, CD8 naive on two plates, and CD8 memory on one plate. The study deeply sequenced blood TCR repertoires of five healthy adults to estimate repertoire size and the extent of clonotype sharing between individuals. To increase sequencing depth and limit assay-specific biases, TCR repertoire library preparation and sequencing were carried out by different laboratories using diverse techniques. Between about 0.94 and 8.9 billion PBMCs per donor were obtained by leukapheresis.

Here is what the overall study found, with its caveats: Even with the large sequencing depth, rarefaction of the sorted-subset datasets indicated that sequencing was incomplete. Sampling was restricted to blood, and TCR repertoires in tissues likely differ from the TCR repertoires found in blood. Naive subsets generally had larger estimated clonotype richness than memory subsets. Pairwise subsampling indicated that sequencing depth was expected to affect the degree of clonotype sharing among donors. The small number of donors limited the genetic and exposure-history diversity represented. Sharing across a few donors was observed for around 5% of naive CD4, less than 4% of naive CD8, 2% to 2.5% of memory CD4, and about 0.4% of memory CD8 clonotypes. Clonotypes shared by all four sorted-subset donors showed higher generation probabilities than non-shared clonotypes.

Sequenced: naive CD4+ T cells sorted from blood. The label giving this sample's cell subset or site can be read as: CD45RA+ positively selected. This sequence originates from a man between 18 and 29 years old in good health. The chain is assembled from TRBV9 and TRBJ2-3; a weak D assignment points to TRBD2 (6 bases agree). The nucleotide sequence reads as follows: TGTGCCAGCAGCGTATGGGCTAGCGCAAGAGATACGCAGTATTTT. Its translation is CASSVWASARDTQYF.